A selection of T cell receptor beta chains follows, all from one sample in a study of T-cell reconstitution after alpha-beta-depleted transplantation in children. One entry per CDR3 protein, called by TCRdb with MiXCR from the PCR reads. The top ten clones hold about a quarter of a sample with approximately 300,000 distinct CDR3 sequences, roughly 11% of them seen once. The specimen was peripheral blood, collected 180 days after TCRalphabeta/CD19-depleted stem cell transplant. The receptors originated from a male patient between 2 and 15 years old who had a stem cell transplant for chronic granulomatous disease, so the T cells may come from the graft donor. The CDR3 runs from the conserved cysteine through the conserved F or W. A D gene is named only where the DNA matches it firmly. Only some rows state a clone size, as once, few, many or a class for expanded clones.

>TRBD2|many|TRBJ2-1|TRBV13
CASRGGEYNEQFF
TGTGCCAGTCGGGGGGGAGAGTACAATGAGCAGTTCTTC
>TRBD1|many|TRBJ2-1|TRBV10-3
CAISELGQGVYNEQFF
TGTGCCATCAGTGAGTTAGGACAGGGAGTTTACAATGAGCAGTTCTTC
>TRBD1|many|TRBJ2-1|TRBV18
CASSLTGSYNEQFF
TGTGCCAGCTCACTGACAGGGAGCTACAATGAGCAGTTCTTC
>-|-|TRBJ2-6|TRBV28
CASTAHGANVLTF
TGTGCCAGCACCGCGCATGGGGCCAACGTCCTGACTTTC
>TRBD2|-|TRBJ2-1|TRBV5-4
CASSGTSGMNEQFF
TGTGCCAGCAGCGGGACTAGCGGGATGAATGAGCAGTTCTTC
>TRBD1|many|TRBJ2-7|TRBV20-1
CSAGDRVYEQYF
TGCAGTGCGGGGGACAGAGTCTACGAGCAGTACTTC
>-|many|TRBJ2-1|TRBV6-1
CASSEGESGASEQFF
TGTGCCAGCAGTGAAGGCGAATCGGGAGCATCTGAGCAGTTCTTC
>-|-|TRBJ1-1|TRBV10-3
CATAGPKDEAFF
TGTGCCACCGCCGGGCCTAAGGATGAAGCTTTCTTT
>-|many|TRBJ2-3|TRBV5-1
CASSWGGNFNTDTQYF
TGCGCCAGCAGCTGGGGGGGCAACTTCAACACAGATACGCAGTATTTT
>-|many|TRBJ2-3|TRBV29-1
CSVRRLFTDTQYF
TGCAGCGTTCGGCGGTTATTCACAGATACGCAGTATTTT
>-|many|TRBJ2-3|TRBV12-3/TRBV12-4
CASRSAGFTDTQYF
TGTGCCAGCCGGTCGGCGGGGTTCACAGATACGCAGTATTTT
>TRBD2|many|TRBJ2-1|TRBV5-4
CASSFLSASGGGWGNEQFF
TGTGCCAGCAGCTTTCTTTCCGCTAGCGGGGGTGGTTGGGGCAATGAGCAGTTCTTC
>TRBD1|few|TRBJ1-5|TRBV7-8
CASSLRPGTGGNQPQHF
TGTGCCAGCAGCTTACGTCCCGGGACAGGGGGCAATCAGCCCCAGCATTTT
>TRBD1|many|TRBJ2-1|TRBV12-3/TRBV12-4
CASSLTGQGSRLSSYNEQFF
TGTGCCAGCAGTTTGACGGGACAGGGTAGTCGGTTAAGCTCCTACAATGAGCAGTTCTTC
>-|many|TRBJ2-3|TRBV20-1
CSARSAARGDTQYF
TGCAGTGCTAGGTCGGCCGCAAGGGGAGATACGCAGTATTTT
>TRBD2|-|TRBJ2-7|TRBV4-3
CASSQASGSLAYEQYF
TGCGCCAGCAGCCAAGCTAGCGGGAGTTTGGCCTACGAGCAGTACTTC
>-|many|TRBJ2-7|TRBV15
CATSSQLVWGSRMEQYF
TGTGCCACCAGCAGCCAATTAGTATGGGGCTCCCGTATGGAGCAGTACTTC
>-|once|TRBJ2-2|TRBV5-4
CASNPPGGELFF
TGTGCCAGCAATCCGCCCGGCGGGGAGCTGTTTTTT
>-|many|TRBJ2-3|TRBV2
CASPRQLSTDTQYF
TGTGCCAGCCCCAGACAGCTGTCCACAGATACGCAGTATTTT
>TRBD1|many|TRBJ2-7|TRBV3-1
CASSQDILRRDSSYEQYF
TGTGCCAGCAGCCAAGATATTCTCCGTCGGGACAGTTCCTACGAGCAGTACTTC
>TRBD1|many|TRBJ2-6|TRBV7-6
CASSPVPGQGTGANVLTF
TGTGCCAGCAGCCCCGTCCCGGGACAGGGGACAGGGGCCAACGTCCTGACTTTC
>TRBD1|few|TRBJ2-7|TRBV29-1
CSVNPGTGIEQYF
TGCAGCGTAAATCCCGGGACAGGGATCGAGCAGTACTTC
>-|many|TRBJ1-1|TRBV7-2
CASSFFGDTEAFF
TGTGCCAGCAGCTTCTTCGGGGACACTGAAGCTTTCTTT
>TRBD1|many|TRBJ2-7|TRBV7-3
CASSLNPPTDRVGEQYF
TGTGCCAGCAGCTTAAACCCCCCCACTGACAGGGTGGGCGAGCAGTACTTC
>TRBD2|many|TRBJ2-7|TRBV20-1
CSAFSGSGYEQYF
TGCAGTGCTTTTAGCGGGAGTGGTTACGAGCAGTACTTC
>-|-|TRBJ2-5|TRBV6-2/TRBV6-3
CASSFRGETKYF
TGTGCCAGCAGTTTTAGGGGGGAGACCAAGTACTTC
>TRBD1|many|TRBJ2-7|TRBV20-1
CSARDKDRVGYEQYF
TGCAGTGCTAGAGATAAGGACAGGGTAGGGTACGAGCAGTACTTC
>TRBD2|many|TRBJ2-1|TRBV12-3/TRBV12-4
CASSWTSGGPYNEQFF
TGTGCCAGCAGCTGGACTAGCGGGGGGCCCTACAATGAGCAGTTCTTC
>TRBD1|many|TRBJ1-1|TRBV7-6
CASSQTTGAFARLEAFF
TGTGCCAGCAGCCAAACGACAGGGGCTTTTGCCCGTCTTGAAGCTTTCTTT
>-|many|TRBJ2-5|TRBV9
CASTEGPRRYQETQYF
TGTGCCAGCACCGAGGGACCCCGACGGTACCAAGAGACCCAGTACTTC
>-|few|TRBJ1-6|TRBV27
CASSLSGLLRSPLHF
TGTGCCAGCAGTTTATCGGGGCTCCTCCGATCACCCCTCCACTTT
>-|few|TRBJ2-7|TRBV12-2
CASRRSRGPYEQYF
TGTGCAAGTCGCCGGTCCCGTGGACCTTACGAGCAGTACTTC
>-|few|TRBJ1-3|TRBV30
CAWEGILRKGTIYF
TGTGCCTGGGAGGGGATACTTCGAAAGGGCACCATATATTTT
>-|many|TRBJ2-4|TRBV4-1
CASSAQGGQNIQYF
TGCGCCAGCAGCGCTCAGGGGGGGCAAAACATTCAGTACTTC
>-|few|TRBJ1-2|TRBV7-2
CASRTTGSPNYGYTF
TGTGCCAGCAGGACTACAGGGAGCCCTAACTATGGCTACACCTTC
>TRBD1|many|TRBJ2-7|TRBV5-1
CASSLGTGGVPYEQYF
TGCGCCAGCAGCTTGGGGACAGGGGGCGTTCCCTACGAGCAGTACTTC